The 21 T cell receptor beta chains given below trace back to one sample, sequenced in a study of PD-1 blockade in classical Hodgkin lymphoma. The time point was: cycle 4 day 1 (C4D1), after 6 weeks of nivolumab. In every patient, relapse followed autologous stem cell transplantation, while exposure to brentuximab vedotin differed. Sequenced by immunoSEQ multiplex PCR; TCRdb stores in-frame clones only, minus some. The sample lists some 95,000 clones, about nine tenths occurring once. Material: peripheral blood mononuclear cells (PBMCs), obtained before the fourth cycle of nivolumab. The origin of the receptors is a human donor with classical Hodgkin lymphoma.

The rearrangement links TRBV5-1 to TRBJ2-2; 8 bases agree with TRBD2. CDR3 size: 15 residues. With V trimmed by 7 bases and J by 7 bases, 12 bases remained unmatched. Per the germline V gene, CDR1 is SGHRS and CDR2 is YFSETQ. The CDR3 DNA reads TGCGCCAGCGGCGGACTAGCAGACTCAGTCGGGGAGCTGTTTTTT. Encoded protein: CASGGLADSVGELFF.

The chain couples TRBV7-9 to TRBJ1-2; possible D gene TRBD1, 5 bases. Trimming took off 1 base at V and 6 bases at J, with 12 bases between the two ends. CDR3 size: 14 residues. Germline assignment: CDR1 SEHNR and CDR2 FQNEAQ (reference sequence). CDR3 protein: CASSLEFGGDGYTF. CDR3 sequence (DNA): TGTGCCAGCAGCTTAGAGTTCGGGGGAGATGGCTACACCTTC.

The V and J genes are TRBV28 and TRBJ2-5; maybe TRBD1 (6 bases). From germline, CDR1 is MDHEN and CDR2 SYDVKM. This CDR3 is built from 16 residues. The V end was cut by 3 bases, the J end by 8 bases, with 22 bases between. The CDR3 bases are TGTGCCAGCAGTTTTGGACAGTCGTTTGGATGGAAAACCCAGTACTTC. This sequence encodes CASSFGQSFGWKTQYF.

This clone was detected once. This rearrangement joins TRBV19 to TRBJ1-1; D remains unclear. The CDR3 length is 14 residues. Per the germline V gene, CDR1 is LNHDA and CDR2 is SQIVND (reference sequence). Trimming cost V 7 bases and J 2 bases, with 14 bases left between them. CDR3 bases: TGTGCCAGTACGGTCGGCCGATCAAACACTGAAGCTTTCTTT. Its translation is CASTVGRSNTEAFF.

This chain connects TRBV5-4 to TRBJ2-4; TRBD1 aligns across 10 bases. Losses at the gene ends were 3 bases for V and 1 base for J; bases not matched to a gene: 1. Germline CDR1 SGHNT, CDR2 YYREEE (reference sequence). The CDR3 contains 15 residues. The CDR3 coding sequence is TGTGCCAGCAGCTCGGGACAGGGGGCCAAAAACATTCAGTACTTC. This sequence encodes CASSSGQGAKNIQYF.

This chain links TRBV4-3 with TRBJ1-1; D is unresolved. V lost 0 bases, J lost 0 bases, and 11 bases lay in between. CDR3 length equals 16 residues. Looked up from germline, CDR1 is LGHNA and CDR2 is YSLEER. The CDR3, as DNA: TGCGCCAGCAGCCAAGACCCCGGCAGTTTGAACACTGAAGCTTTCTTT. Translating gives CASSQDPGSLNTEAFF.

This rearrangement joins TRBV7-9 to TRBJ1-5; D not certain. The germline CDR1 and CDR2 sequences are SEHNR and FQNEAQ (reference sequence). The germline V and J ends were trimmed by 1 base and 4 bases, with 5 bases remaining between them. CDR3 length equals 13 residues. Here the CDR3 DNA reads TGTGCCAGCAGCTTAGGTGTAAATCAGCCCCAGCATTTT. Protein product: CASSLGVNQPQHF. The variable domain in full, completed from reference TRBV7-9 and TRBJ1-5, reads DTGVSQNPRHKITKRGQNVTFRCDPISEHNRLYWYRQTLGQGPEFLTYFQNEAQLEKSRLLSDRFSAERPKGSFSTLEIQRTEQGDSAMYLCASSLGVNQPQHFGDGTRLSIL.

The chain uses TRBV29-1 and TRBJ2-1, with TRBD2 matching 15 bases. V dropped 2 bases and J dropped 4; count of bases not matched to a gene: 6. CDR1 is SQVTM and CDR2 is ANQGSEA in the germline V gene. This CDR3 is built from 17 residues. CDR3 coding DNA: TGCAGCGTTGAAACCGGACTAGCGGGGGGGGATTACAATGAGCAGTTCTTC. This gives the protein CSVETGLAGGDYNEQFF.

This clone showed up just once. V usage is TRBV28 and J usage is TRBJ2-7, with D perhaps matching TRBD1 or TRBD2 (6 bases each). There are 16 residues in the CDR3. Between the trimmed V and J ends, which lost 8 bases and 1 base, there was a span of 21 bases. From germline, CDR1 is MDHEN and CDR2 SYDVKM. In DNA form, the CDR3 reads TGTGCCAGCGGGTTGCCGAGGGGGAGCGGGTCCTACGAGCAGTACTTC. Encoded protein: CASGLPRGSGSYEQYF.

The chain links TRBV25-1 to TRBJ2-1; D unclear. Trimming removed 2 bases from V and 4 bases from J, with 6 bases in between. CDR1 and CDR2 (germline): MGHDK, SYGVNS. The CDR3 sequence is 13 residues long. CDR3 sequence reads: CASSEKVYNEQFF. DNA for the CDR3: TGTGCCAGCAGTGAAAAAGTATACAATGAGCAGTTCTTC.

This sequence joins TRBV9 and TRBJ1-4, with D perhaps matching TRBD1 (6 bases). With 7 bases removed from V and 8 bases from J, the gap between germline ends came to 24 bases. CDR1 and CDR2 from the germline V gene are SGDLS and YYNGEE. There are 16 residues in the CDR3. CDR3 in amino acids: CASGEDPGQRKEKLFF. DNA for the CDR3: TGTGCCAGCGGGGAGGACCCGGGACAACGAAAGGAAAAACTGTTTTTT.

This rearrangement joins TRBV5-4 to TRBJ2-1, with TRBD1 as a possible D gene (7 bases). The V end lost 7 bases, the J end lost 7 bases, and 18 bases lay between the germline ends. Germline V gene lookup returns CDR1 SGHNT and CDR2 YYREEE (reference sequence). The CDR3 covers 14 residues. This CDR3 is CASGDFLRGNEQFF. DNA for the CDR3: TGTGCCAGCGGGGACTTCCTCAGGGGGAATGAGCAGTTCTTC.

J is TRBJ1-1 and V is TRBV5-1; D is undetermined. CDR1 is SGHRS and CDR2 is YFSETQ in the germline V gene. The CDR3 covers 14 residues. Trimming took 1 base from V and 2 from J, leaving 9 bases between them. CDR3 region: CASSLTTDNTEAFF. As DNA, the CDR3 is TGCGCCAGCAGCTTGACGACCGACAACACTGAAGCTTTCTTT.

The rearrangement links TRBV28 to TRBJ1-2, with D unclear. The germline gives CDR1 MDHEN, CDR2 SYDVKM. CDR3 length equals 14 residues. The V gene lost 5 bases and the J gene lost 6 bases, with 16 bases spanning the gap. The CDR3 here is CASSISRGINGYTF. DNA of the CDR3: TGTGCCAGCAGTATTTCCCGAGGAATAAATGGCTACACCTTC.

The rearrangement joins TRBV6-6 to TRBJ1-1, with 9 bases matching TRBD1. J lost 5 bases, V lost 5 bases, and 9 bases had no gene match. The CDR3 runs 15 residues. Germline assignment: CDR1 MNHNY and CDR2 SVGAGI (reference sequence). CDR3 nucleotide sequence: TGTGCCAGCAGTCCGGGGGACAGGGAAAAAACTGAAGCTTTCTTT. Translation: CASSPGDREKTEAFF.

The genes are TRBV19 and TRBJ1-5; D uncertain. This CDR3 comprises 13 residues. V lost 5 bases and J 8 bases, leaving 13 bases between the germline ends. Germline CDR1 LNHDA, CDR2 SQIVND (reference sequence). The CDR3 coding sequence is TGTGCCAGTAGTTCCCTAGGTTGGGAGCCCCAGCATTTT. This translates into CASSSLGWEPQHF.

This clone was counted between two and nine times. The chain carries TRBV2 and TRBJ1-6; TRBD1 matches at 9 bases. Germline V gene lookup returns CDR1 SNHLY and CDR2 FYNNEI. CDR3 size: 14 residues. V gave up 6 bases and J gave up 9 bases; unmatched junction bases: 6. The CDR3 here is CASSRGTGLSPLHF. CDR3 DNA: TGTGCCAGCAGCAGGGGGACAGGGCTTTCACCCCTCCACTTT. The full variable domain, its missing parts supplied by reference TRBV2 and TRBJ1-6, is EPEVTQTPSHQVTQMGQEVILRCVPISNHLYFYWYRQILGQKVEFLVSFYNNEISEKSEIFDDQFSVERPDGSNFTLKIRSTKLEDSAMYFCASSRGTGLSPLHFGNGTRLTVT.

The chain uses TRBV5-6 and TRBJ2-4; a possible D gene is TRBD1 (6 bases). The germline CDR1 and CDR2 sequences are SGHDT and YYEEEE. The CDR3 contains 14 residues. The V end was cut by 2 bases, the J end by 4 bases, with 10 bases between. As DNA, the CDR3 is TGTGCCAGCAGCTTCGTCGACAGGAAAAACATTCAGTACTTC. It yields the protein CASSFVDRKNIQYF.

The V call is TRBV6-1, the J call TRBJ1-2; no firm D call. The CDR3 runs 13 residues. The V end lost 6 bases, the J end lost 4 bases, and 12 bases lay between the germline ends. Germline lookup yields CDR1 MNHNS and CDR2 SASEGT. CDR3 sequence reads: CASRGDRRYGYTF. CDR3 bases: TGTGCCAGCAGAGGAGACCGGCGCTATGGCTACACCTTC.

This chain connects TRBV28 to TRBJ1-1; D is undetermined. Trimming left V 5 bases short and J 0 bases short, with 16 bases between. CDR3 length equals 16 residues. Per germline, CDR1 MDHEN and CDR2 SYDVKM. CDR3 sequence (DNA): TGTGCCAGCAGTCCCCACCCTCGGACTTTGAACACTGAAGCTTTCTTT. Its protein is CASSPHPRTLNTEAFF.

This sequence joins TRBV6-5 and TRBJ1-1; no clear D. CDR1 MNHEY and CDR2 SVGAGI come from the germline V gene. The CDR3 covers 13 residues. V was shortened by 5 bases and J by 4 bases, with 11 bases between the two germline ends. The CDR3 region has the DNA TGTGCCAGCAGTCCCAAGTTGGCCACTGAAGCTTTCTTT. It translates to CASSPKLATEAFF.